Below are 5 T cell receptor beta chains sequenced from a single sample in a study of T cells after yellow fever vaccination. MiXCR was run by TCRdb on the 5' RACE reads, yielding one entry per CDR3 protein. The table shows about 85,000 distinct CDR3 sequences, with about an eighth occurring only once. The sequencing used CD8+ T cells not binding an NS4B(214-222) dextramer, sorted from PBMCs, collected 20 to 25 days after the first yellow fever vaccination. Receptor source: a man aged 18 to 29 who received the YFV17D yellow fever vaccine.

CDR3 in amino acids: CASSPRGSYNSPLHF. In DNA form, the CDR3 reads TGTGCCAGCAGTCCCCGCGGCTCCTATAATTCACCCCTCCACTTT. V gene TRBV6-5 combines with J gene TRBJ1-6; D unclear. Germline V CDR1 and CDR2: MNHEY, SVGAGI. V lost 5 bases to trimming and J lost 0 bases, with 8 bases between them. This CDR3 is built from 15 residues.

This clonotype turned up a few times. The genes are TRBV7-2 and TRBJ1-2; D may be TRBD1 (6 bases). Germline V CDR1 and CDR2: SGHTA, FQGNSA. V lost 3 bases, J lost 3 bases, and 8 bases lay in between. This CDR3 has 13 amino acids. The CDR3 DNA follows: TGTGCCAGCAGCTTCCAGGGGTACTATGGCTACACCTTC. As protein: CASSFQGYYGYTF.

The chain employs TRBV12-3 or TRBV12-4 and TRBJ1-1, with D possibly being TRBD1 (5 bases). V was trimmed by 5 bases and J by 1 base, leaving 14 bases between them. There are 15 residues in the CDR3. This CDR3 is CASSGPGRGNTEAFF. CDR3 sequence (DNA): TGTGCCAGCAGTGGCCCGGGGCGCGGGAACACTGAAGCTTTCTTT.

This clonotype occurred many times. The chain has TRBV6-2 or TRBV6-3 and TRBJ2-3, with 7 nucleotides matching TRBD1. After removal of 2 bases from V and 5 bases from J, the junction contained 10 bases not matched to a gene. This CDR3 spans 16 amino acids. Germline loops: CDR1 MNHEY, CDR2 SVGEGT. Written as DNA, the CDR3 is TGTGCCAGCAGTTACCGAAGGGGGCGAGGTGAAGATACGCAGTATTTT. Translated, it gives CASSYRRGRGEDTQYF.

This clonotype was observed a few times. This chain links TRBV6-1 with TRBJ2-7; tentatively, D is TRBD2 (6 bases). The germline V gene has CDR1 MNHNS and CDR2 SASEGT. Trimming shortened V by 1 base and J by 0 bases, and 7 bases separated the two germline ends. This CDR3 is built from 14 residues. CDR3: CASSEVGSSYEQYV. DNA of the CDR3: TGTGCCAGCAGTGAAGTCGGGAGCTCCTACGAGCAGTACGTC.